The 11 T cell receptor beta chains below were found in one sample sequenced in a study of cytomegalovirus exposure and HLA in healthy donors. 13 Jbeta primers and 60 Vbeta primers were used for the PCR. Data came from immunoSEQ multiplex PCR; TCRdb stores just in-frame clones and leaves some out. This repertoire shows more than 80,000 clones, 64% found once; its top ten account for over 2%. Sequencing was carried out using PBMCs. The origin of the receptors is a human donor in good health.

The rearrangement joins TRBV9 to TRBJ2-2; tentatively, D is TRBD1 (6 bases). CDR1 and CDR2 (germline): SGDLS, YYNGEE. This CDR3 is built from 14 residues. Trimming took 2 bases from V and 4 from J, leaving 9 bases between them. In DNA form, the CDR3 reads TGTGCCAGCAGCGTGACAGGAACCACCGGGGAGCTGTTTTTT. Residues: CASSVTGTTGELFF.

This chain uses TRBV14 with TRBJ2-1; perhaps TRBD1 as D (5 bases). This CDR3 comprises 13 residues. V was pared by 6 bases and J by 4 bases, with 10 bases between. The germline V gene encodes CDR1 SGHDN and CDR2 FVKESK. The CDR3 loop is CASRDDRYNEQFF. CDR3 nucleotides: TGTGCCAGCAGGGATGACAGATACAATGAGCAGTTCTTC.

V and J are TRBV9 and TRBJ1-2; TRBD1 matches 8 bases. Germline lookup yields CDR1 SGDLS and CDR2 YYNGEE. This CDR3 contains 14 residues. Losses at the gene ends were 2 bases for V and 7 bases for J; bases not matched to a gene: 7. In nucleotides, the CDR3 is TGTGCCAGCAGCGTCCAGGGGGCGGGCTTTGGCTACACCTTC. Amino acids: CASSVQGAGFGYTF.

V and J are TRBV18 and TRBJ1-2; 7 nucleotides line up with TRBD1. V lost 9 bases, J lost 3 bases, and 13 bases stayed unmatched. This CDR3 has 15 residues. The V gene's germline CDR1 is KGHSH and CDR2 LQKENI. The CDR3 sequence is CASTRDSAPYYGYTF. The CDR3 DNA reads as TGTGCCAGTACCCGGGACAGCGCCCCGTACTATGGCTACACCTTC.

This clone occurred a few times. The sample holds other DNA sequences that translate to the same CDR3. The chain couples TRBV5-1 to TRBJ2-7, with 7 bases that match TRBD1. In germline, CDR1 is SGHRS, CDR2 YFSETQ. The CDR3 has 15 amino acids. The J segment lost 2 bases and the V segment lost 0 bases, leaving 5 bases of the junction unmatched. The CDR3 reads CASSLGTGPAYEQYF. CDR3 DNA: TGCGCCAGCAGCTTGGGGACAGGTCCAGCCTACGAGCAGTACTTC. The whole variable domain, filled in from reference TRBV5-1 and TRBJ2-7, reads KAGVTQTPRYLIKTRGQQVTLSCSPISGHRSVSWYQQTPGQGLQFLFEYFSETQRNKGNFPGRFSGRQFSNSRSEMNVSTLELGDSALYLCASSLGTGPAYEQYFGPGTRLTVT.

V usage is TRBV5-1 and J usage is TRBJ2-7, with D possibly TRBD1 on 5 matching bases. The germline V gene encodes CDR1 SGHRS and CDR2 YFSETQ. V was trimmed by 4 bases and J by 5 bases, leaving 19 bases between them. The CDR3 is made up of 15 amino acids. The CDR3 loop reads CASSLGPGLVNEQYF. CDR3 coding DNA: TGCGCCAGCAGCCTAGGACCAGGGCTGGTAAACGAGCAGTACTTC.

The gene calls are TRBV4-3 and TRBJ2-1; D may be TRBD2 (6 bases). The CDR3 has 15 amino acids. Between the trimmed V and J ends, which lost 4 bases and 4 bases, there was a span of 14 bases. The germline V gene encodes CDR1 LGHNA and CDR2 YSLEER. Here the CDR3 DNA reads TGCGCCAGCAGCCTGGCCACGGGGGTTTACAATGAGCAGTTCTTC. Protein: CASSLATGVYNEQFF.

This chain connects TRBV5-1 to TRBJ2-5, with unresolved D. The last part of the DNA fits TRBJ2-7 better; the J call may be wrong. The CDR3 runs 14 residues. Germline V CDR1 and CDR2: SGHRS, YFSETQ. For the CDR3, the DNA is TGCGCCAGCAGCGCTCAGCTCGCCGAGGCCGAGCAGTACTTC. It encodes CASSAQLAEAEQYF.

This clone turned up a few times. The chain links TRBV6-1 to TRBJ2-7; 7 bases align to TRBD2. The trim removed 1 base at V and 1 base at J, leaving 4 bases unmatched. This CDR3 region has 15 residues. Germline values: CDR1 MNHNS, CDR2 SASEGT. The CDR3 coding sequence is TGTGCCAGCAGTGAAGTCGGGGGGTCGTCCTACGAGCAGTACTTC. It translates to CASSEVGGSSYEQYF.

The chain couples TRBV11-2 to TRBJ2-7; no reliable D call. The CDR3 length is 14 residues. V gave up 2 bases and J gave up 2 bases, with 10 bases separating them. Germline CDR1 reads SGHAT; CDR2 reads FQNNGV. In nucleotides, the CDR3 is TGTGCCAGCAGCTTACCCCCTGGGCCCTACGAGCAGTACTTC. Encoded protein: CASSLPPGPYEQYF. Using reference TRBV11-2 and TRBJ2-7 for the parts outside the CDR3, the full variable domain is EAGVAQSPRYKIIEKRQSVAFWCNPISGHATLYWYQQILGQGPKLLIQFQNNGVVDDSQLPKDRFSAERLKGVDSTLKIQPAKLEDSAVYLCASSLPPGPYEQYFGPGTRLTVT.

This clone showed up just once. The V call is TRBV7-6, the J call TRBJ1-1; tentative D call: TRBD1 (5 bases). CDR3 size: 13 residues. V shed 4 bases and J shed 5 bases, with 11 bases lying between them. The germline gives CDR1 SGHVS, CDR2 FNYEAQ. The CDR3 bases are TGTGCCAGCAGCTACTCGGGGGGGACTGAAGCTTTCTTT. Its protein product is CASSYSGGTEAFF.